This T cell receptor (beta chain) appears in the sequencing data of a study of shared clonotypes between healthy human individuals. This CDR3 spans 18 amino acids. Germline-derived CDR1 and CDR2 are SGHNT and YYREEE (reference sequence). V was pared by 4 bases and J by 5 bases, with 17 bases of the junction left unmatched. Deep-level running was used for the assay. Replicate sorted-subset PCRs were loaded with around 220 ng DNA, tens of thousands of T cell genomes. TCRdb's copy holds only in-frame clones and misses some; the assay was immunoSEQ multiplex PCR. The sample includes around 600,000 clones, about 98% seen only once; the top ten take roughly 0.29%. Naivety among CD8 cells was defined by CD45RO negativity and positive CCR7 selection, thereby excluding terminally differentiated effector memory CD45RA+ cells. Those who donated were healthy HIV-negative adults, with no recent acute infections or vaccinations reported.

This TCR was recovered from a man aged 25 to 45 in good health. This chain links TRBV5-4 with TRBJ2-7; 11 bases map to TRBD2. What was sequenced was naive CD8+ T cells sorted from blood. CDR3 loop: CASSHDPRTSGRIDEQYF. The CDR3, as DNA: TGTGCCAGCAGCCATGATCCCCGAACTAGCGGGAGAATCGACGAGCAGTACTTC.